These T cell receptor beta chains were read from a single sample in a study of T cell changes during pregnancy in multiple sclerosis. Only in-frame clones appear in the TCRdb table, and some are missing; sequencing was by immunoSEQ multiplex PCR. The sample holds about 50,000 clones, about 94% seen once. The sequencing here drew on CD4+ T cells from peripheral blood mononuclear cells, taken after pregnancy. These receptors were taken from a female donor with multiple sclerosis, enrolled in a pregnancy study. Each CDR3 is given with its conserved first and last residue. Fields, in order: J gene, D gene, clone size, V gene, CDR3 DNA, CDR3 protein. The D gene is left open where the match is weak. A clone size is listed for some rows: how often the clone was seen (once, few, many), or a class if it is expanded.

j_gene: TRBJ2-5; d_gene: TRBD2; abundance: NA; v_gene: TRBV19; CDR3nt: TGTGCCAGTGACGGCCCCGGGAGGGAGACCCAGTACTTC; CDR3aa: CASDGPGRETQYF
j_gene: TRBJ2-5; d_gene: TRBD1; abundance: NA; v_gene: TRBV15; CDR3nt: TGTGCCACCAGCAGGGACAGGGGGGGGGAGACCCAGTACTTC; CDR3aa: CATSRDRGGETQYF
j_gene: TRBJ2-7; d_gene: TRBD1; abundance: NA; v_gene: TRBV4-2; CDR3nt: TGTGCCAGCAGCCAAGCCCTCTTGGGACAGGCCTACGAGCAGTACTTC; CDR3aa: CASSQALLGQAYEQYF
j_gene: TRBJ2-3; d_gene: TRBD1; abundance: NA; v_gene: TRBV5-1; CDR3nt: TGCGCCAGCAGCCCGTACAGGGGTACCACAGATACGCAGTATTTT; CDR3aa: CASSPYRGTTDTQYF
j_gene: TRBJ2-4; d_gene: NA; abundance: once; v_gene: TRBV10-3; CDR3nt: TGTGCCATCAGTCCCCAAGGGGGAGACATTCAGTACTTC; CDR3aa: CAISPQGGDIQYF
j_gene: TRBJ1-2; d_gene: TRBD1; abundance: NA; v_gene: TRBV2; CDR3nt: TGTGCCAGCAGTGAATCCCCAGGGGGTGACGATGGCTACACCTTC; CDR3aa: CASSESPGGDDGYTF
j_gene: TRBJ2-3; d_gene: NA; abundance: NA; v_gene: TRBV7-2; CDR3nt: TGTGCCAGCAGCCCCCGTGCGGGGGCAACAGATACGCAGTATTTT; CDR3aa: CASSPRAGATDTQYF
j_gene: TRBJ2-1; d_gene: NA; abundance: NA; v_gene: TRBV12-2; CDR3nt: TGTGCAAGTCGCCCAGCAGGGCCCTACAATGAGCAGTTCTTC; CDR3aa: CASRPAGPYNEQFF
j_gene: TRBJ2-6; d_gene: NA; abundance: NA; v_gene: TRBV5-1; CDR3nt: TGCGCCAGCAGCTCGACAGTCTCTGGGGCCAACGTCCTGACTTTC; CDR3aa: CASSSTVSGANVLTF
j_gene: TRBJ2-3; d_gene: TRBD2; abundance: NA; v_gene: TRBV28; CDR3nt: TGTGCCAGCAGTTTAGCGGGAGGTACTAGTACGCAGTATTTT; CDR3aa: CASSLAGGTSTQYF
j_gene: TRBJ2-5; d_gene: TRBD1; abundance: NA; v_gene: TRBV7-6; CDR3nt: TGTGCCAGCAGCCCGTCGGGACAGCGCCAAGAGACCCAGTACTTC; CDR3aa: CASSPSGQRQETQYF
j_gene: TRBJ2-7; d_gene: TRBD2; abundance: NA; v_gene: TRBV10-3; CDR3nt: TGTGCCATCAGTCCGGGACTAGCCACCTTCGAGCAGTACTTC; CDR3aa: CAISPGLATFEQYF
j_gene: TRBJ1-5; d_gene: TRBD1; abundance: NA; v_gene: TRBV7-2; CDR3nt: TGTGCCAGCAGCTTATCTCGGACAGGGAGGATTAGCAATCAGCCCCAGCATTTT; CDR3aa: CASSLSRTGRISNQPQHF
j_gene: TRBJ2-7; d_gene: TRBD1; abundance: NA; v_gene: TRBV7-9; CDR3nt: TGTGCCAGCAGCTTAGCCACGGGACAGATCTTTTACTTC; CDR3aa: CASSLATGQIFYF
j_gene: TRBJ1-1; d_gene: NA; abundance: NA; v_gene: TRBV28; CDR3nt: TGTGCCAGCAGTTTTGCAGGTTGGCAAGCTTTCTTT; CDR3aa: CASSFAGWQAFF
j_gene: TRBJ2-2; d_gene: TRBD1; abundance: NA; v_gene: TRBV4-2; CDR3nt: TGTGCCAGCAGTGCAGGTGGCCCGACAGGGGCAAACACCGGGGAGCTGTTTTTT; CDR3aa: CASSAGGPTGANTGELFF
j_gene: TRBJ1-2; d_gene: NA; abundance: few; v_gene: TRBV6-6; CDR3nt: TGTGCCAGCAGTCTGCCGAGGCAAGGCGGCTACACCTTC; CDR3aa: CASSLPRQGGYTF
j_gene: TRBJ2-2; d_gene: TRBD1; abundance: NA; v_gene: TRBV7-3; CDR3nt: TGTGCCAGCAGCTTAGGGGGACAGGGGAACACCGGGGAGCTGTTTTTT; CDR3aa: CASSLGGQGNTGELFF
j_gene: TRBJ1-2; d_gene: NA; abundance: NA; v_gene: TRBV2; CDR3nt: TGTGCCAGCAGTGAACCGCGGGGTTCCTATGGCTACACCTTC; CDR3aa: CASSEPRGSYGYTF
j_gene: TRBJ2-1; d_gene: TRBD2; abundance: NA; v_gene: TRBV5-3; CDR3nt: TGTGCCAGAAGCTTGTCTAAGCGGGATAGGGGGCAGTTCTTC; CDR3aa: CARSLSKRDRGQFF
j_gene: TRBJ2-1; d_gene: TRBD2; abundance: NA; v_gene: TRBV29-1; CDR3nt: TGCAGCCATAGCGGGCGAACTTACAATGAGCAGTTCTTC; CDR3aa: CSHSGRTYNEQFF
j_gene: TRBJ2-1; d_gene: NA; abundance: NA; v_gene: TRBV5-1; CDR3nt: TGCGCCAGCAGCTTGGGGCTAGAGAGGGGACTGGTGCGAAATGAGCAGTTCTTC; CDR3aa: CASSLGLERGLVRNEQFF
j_gene: TRBJ1-1; d_gene: TRBD1; abundance: NA; v_gene: TRBV11-3; CDR3nt: TGTGCCAGCAGCCCAACAGGGGAAACTGAAGCTTTCTTT; CDR3aa: CASSPTGETEAFF
j_gene: TRBJ1-5; d_gene: TRBD1; abundance: NA; v_gene: TRBV2; CDR3nt: TGTGCCAGCCGACTTCCCAGGGGGAATCAGCCCCAGCATTTT; CDR3aa: CASRLPRGNQPQHF
j_gene: TRBJ2-1; d_gene: NA; abundance: NA; v_gene: TRBV27; CDR3nt: TGTGCCAGCAGTTCGTTGGGCGGGATAATAAACAATGAGCAGTTCTTC; CDR3aa: CASSSLGGIINNEQFF
j_gene: TRBJ2-5; d_gene: NA; abundance: NA; v_gene: TRBV20-1; CDR3nt: TGCAGTGCTAGGAATCGGGAGACCCAGTACTTC; CDR3aa: CSARNRETQYF
j_gene: TRBJ2-3; d_gene: TRBD2; abundance: NA; v_gene: TRBV27; CDR3nt: TGTGCCAGCAGTTTATTCTCTAGCGGGGCTAGCACAGATACGCAGTATTTT; CDR3aa: CASSLFSSGASTDTQYF
j_gene: TRBJ1-5; d_gene: TRBD1; abundance: NA; v_gene: TRBV10-2; CDR3nt: TGCGCCAGCAGTGAGGGGGACAGGGGCCTCCAGCCCCAGCATTTT; CDR3aa: CASSEGDRGLQPQHF
j_gene: TRBJ2-1; d_gene: TRBD1; abundance: NA; v_gene: TRBV28; CDR3nt: TGTGCCAGCGGTCTTAGACAGGGCTACAATGAGCAGTTCTTC; CDR3aa: CASGLRQGYNEQFF
j_gene: TRBJ1-3; d_gene: NA; abundance: NA; v_gene: TRBV5-1; CDR3nt: TGCGCCAGCACCTCCGGGAGCTCTGGAAACACCATATATTTT; CDR3aa: CASTSGSSGNTIYF
j_gene: TRBJ2-3; d_gene: TRBD1; abundance: NA; v_gene: TRBV7-3; CDR3nt: TGTGCCAGCAGCTTAGGGACAGGGAGCACAGATACGCAGTATTTT; CDR3aa: CASSLGTGSTDTQYF
j_gene: TRBJ2-2; d_gene: NA; abundance: NA; v_gene: TRBV7-2; CDR3nt: TGTGCCAGCAGCTTAGTTATAAATTCCCCCGGGGAGCTGTTTTTT; CDR3aa: CASSLVINSPGELFF
j_gene: TRBJ2-2; d_gene: TRBD2; abundance: NA; v_gene: TRBV7-2; CDR3nt: TGTGCCAGCAGCCGGGGACTAGCGGGCCTCCGGAACACCGGGGAGCTGTTTTTT; CDR3aa: CASSRGLAGLRNTGELFF
j_gene: TRBJ2-1; d_gene: NA; abundance: NA; v_gene: TRBV18; CDR3nt: TGTGCCAGCTCACCGGACTCCCTCTCCAATGAGCAGTTCTTC; CDR3aa: CASSPDSLSNEQFF
j_gene: TRBJ1-2; d_gene: NA; abundance: NA; v_gene: TRBV7-9; CDR3nt: TGTGCCAGCAGCCGTCTGGGAACAGGGTATGGCTACACCTTC; CDR3aa: CASSRLGTGYGYTF
j_gene: TRBJ2-6; d_gene: NA; abundance: NA; v_gene: TRBV4-3; CDR3nt: TGCGCCAGCAGCCAAGCCTCGAGGGTCTCTGGGGCCAACGTCCTGACTTTC; CDR3aa: CASSQASRVSGANVLTF
j_gene: TRBJ2-7; d_gene: TRBD2; abundance: NA; v_gene: TRBV19; CDR3nt: TGTGCCAGTAGTATAAAGACTAGCGGGGGCCCCCTCGAGCAGTACTTC; CDR3aa: CASSIKTSGGPLEQYF
j_gene: TRBJ2-3; d_gene: NA; abundance: NA; v_gene: TRBV6-1; CDR3nt: TGTGCCACCGGACAGAACACAGATACGCAGTATTTT; CDR3aa: CATGQNTDTQYF
j_gene: TRBJ1-1; d_gene: NA; abundance: NA; v_gene: TRBV6-1; CDR3nt: TGTGCCAGCACTAAGATGAACACTGAAGCTTTCTTT; CDR3aa: CASTKMNTEAFF
j_gene: TRBJ1-2; d_gene: TRBD1; abundance: NA; v_gene: TRBV19; CDR3nt: TGTGCCAGTAGTATGAGGGACAGCCCCTATGGCTACACCTTC; CDR3aa: CASSMRDSPYGYTF
j_gene: TRBJ1-2; d_gene: NA; abundance: NA; v_gene: TRBV4-1; CDR3nt: TGCGCCAGCAGTCAGGCCGGTACAGACTATGGCTACACCTTC; CDR3aa: CASSQAGTDYGYTF
j_gene: TRBJ1-1; d_gene: TRBD1; abundance: NA; v_gene: TRBV2; CDR3nt: TGTGCCACCTCTGGACAGGGGGGAAACACTGAAGCTTTCTTT; CDR3aa: CATSGQGGNTEAFF
j_gene: TRBJ2-2; d_gene: TRBD2; abundance: once; v_gene: TRBV5-1; CDR3nt: TGCGCCAGCAGCTTGGACGGCGGGAGGTCTACCGGGGAGCTGTTTTTT; CDR3aa: CASSLDGGRSTGELFF
j_gene: TRBJ2-7; d_gene: TRBD2; abundance: NA; v_gene: TRBV5-1; CDR3nt: TGCGCCAGCAGCTTGGGGGGCGGGAGTCGCTACGAGCAGTACTTC; CDR3aa: CASSLGGGSRYEQYF
j_gene: TRBJ1-6; d_gene: NA; abundance: NA; v_gene: TRBV5-4; CDR3nt: TGTGCCAGCAGCCGGGAGGTGGACTATAATTCACCCCTCCACTTT; CDR3aa: CASSREVDYNSPLHF
j_gene: TRBJ1-1; d_gene: TRBD1; abundance: NA; v_gene: TRBV28; CDR3nt: TGTGCCAGCAGGGGACAGCCCATGAACACTGAAGCTTTCTTT; CDR3aa: CASRGQPMNTEAFF
j_gene: TRBJ1-1; d_gene: NA; abundance: NA; v_gene: TRBV21-1; CDR3nt: TGTGCCAGCAGCCCGGGACAGGGCCCAAACACTGAAGCTTTCTTT; CDR3aa: CASSPGQGPNTEAFF
j_gene: TRBJ1-1; d_gene: NA; abundance: NA; v_gene: TRBV6-5; CDR3nt: TGTGCCAGCAGTTACTCGGTCAGCACTGAAGCTTTCTTT; CDR3aa: CASSYSVSTEAFF
j_gene: TRBJ2-5; d_gene: NA; abundance: few; v_gene: TRBV29-1; CDR3nt: TGCAGCGTTGTTGTAGGAGGAGAGACCCAGTACTTC; CDR3aa: CSVVVGGETQYF